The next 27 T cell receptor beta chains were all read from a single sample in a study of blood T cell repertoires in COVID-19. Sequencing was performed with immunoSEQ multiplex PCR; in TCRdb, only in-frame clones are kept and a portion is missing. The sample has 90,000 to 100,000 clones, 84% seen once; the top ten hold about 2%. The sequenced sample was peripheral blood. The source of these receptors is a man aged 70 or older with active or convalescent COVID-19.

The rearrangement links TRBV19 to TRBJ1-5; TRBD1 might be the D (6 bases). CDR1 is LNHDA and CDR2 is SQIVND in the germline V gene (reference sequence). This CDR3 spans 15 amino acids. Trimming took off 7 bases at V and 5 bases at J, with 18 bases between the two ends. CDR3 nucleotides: TGTGCCAGTACCAATGAGGGGGATCCTTATCAGCCCCAGCATTTT. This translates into CASTNEGDPYQPQHF.

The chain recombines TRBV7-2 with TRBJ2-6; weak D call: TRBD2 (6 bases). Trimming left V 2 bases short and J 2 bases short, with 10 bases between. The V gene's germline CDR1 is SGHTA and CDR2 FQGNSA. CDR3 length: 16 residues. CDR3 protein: CASSLNPGAGANVLTF. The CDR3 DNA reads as TGTGCCAGCAGCTTAAACCCGGGGGCTGGGGCCAACGTCCTGACTTTC.

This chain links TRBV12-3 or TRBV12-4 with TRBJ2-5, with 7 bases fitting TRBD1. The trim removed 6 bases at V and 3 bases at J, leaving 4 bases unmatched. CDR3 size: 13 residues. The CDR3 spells CASRTGVEETQYF. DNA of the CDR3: TGTGCCAGCAGAACAGGGGTGGAAGAGACCCAGTACTTC.

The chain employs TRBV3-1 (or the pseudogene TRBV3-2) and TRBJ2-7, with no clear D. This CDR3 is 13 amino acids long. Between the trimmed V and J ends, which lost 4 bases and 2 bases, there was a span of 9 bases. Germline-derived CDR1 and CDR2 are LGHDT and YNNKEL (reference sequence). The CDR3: CASSRRVAYEQYF. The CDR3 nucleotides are TGTGCCAGCAGCCGACGGGTCGCCTACGAGCAGTACTTC.

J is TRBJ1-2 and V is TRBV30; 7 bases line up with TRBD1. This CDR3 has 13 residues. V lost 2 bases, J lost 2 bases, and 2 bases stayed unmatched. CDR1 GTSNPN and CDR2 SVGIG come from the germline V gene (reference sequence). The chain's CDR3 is CAWSRDSNYGYTF. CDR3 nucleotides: TGTGCCTGGAGTCGGGACAGCAACTATGGCTACACCTTC.

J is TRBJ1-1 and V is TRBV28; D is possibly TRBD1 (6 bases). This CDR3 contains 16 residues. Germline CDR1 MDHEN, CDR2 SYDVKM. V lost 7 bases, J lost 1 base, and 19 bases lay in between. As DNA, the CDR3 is TGTGCCAGCACACAAGGGGGGGGCGGCCCGAACACTGAAGCTTTCTTT. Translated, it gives CASTQGGGGPNTEAFF.

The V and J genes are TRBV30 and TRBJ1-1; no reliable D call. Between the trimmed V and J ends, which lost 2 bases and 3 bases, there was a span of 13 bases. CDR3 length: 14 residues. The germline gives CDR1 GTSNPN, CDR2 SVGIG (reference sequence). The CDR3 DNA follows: TGTGCCTGGAGTCCTCCCCCCGGGGACACTGAAGCTTTCTTT. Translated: CAWSPPPGDTEAFF.

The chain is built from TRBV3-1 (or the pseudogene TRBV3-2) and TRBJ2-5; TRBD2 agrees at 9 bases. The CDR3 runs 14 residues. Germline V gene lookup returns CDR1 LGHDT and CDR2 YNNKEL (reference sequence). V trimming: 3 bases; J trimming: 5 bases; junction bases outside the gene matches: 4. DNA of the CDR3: TGTGCCAGCAGCCAGCGGGGGGGCCCCGAGACCCAGTACTTC. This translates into CASSQRGGPETQYF.

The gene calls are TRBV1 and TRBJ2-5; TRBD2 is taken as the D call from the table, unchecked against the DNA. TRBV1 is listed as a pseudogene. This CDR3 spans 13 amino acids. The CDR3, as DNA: TGCACCAGCAGCCAAAGGCGGGAAGAGACCCAGTACTTC. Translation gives CTSSQRREETQYF.

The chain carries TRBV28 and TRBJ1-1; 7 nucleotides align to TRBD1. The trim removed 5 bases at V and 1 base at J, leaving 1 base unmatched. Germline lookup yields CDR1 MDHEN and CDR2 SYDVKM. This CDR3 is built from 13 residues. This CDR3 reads CASSRTGNTEAFF. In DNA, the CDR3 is TGTGCCAGCAGTCGGACAGGGAACACTGAAGCTTTCTTT.

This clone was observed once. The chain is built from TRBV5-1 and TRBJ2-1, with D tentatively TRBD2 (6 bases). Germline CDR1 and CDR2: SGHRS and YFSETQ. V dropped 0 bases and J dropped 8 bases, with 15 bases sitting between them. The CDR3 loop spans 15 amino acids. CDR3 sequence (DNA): TGCGCCAGCAGCTTGGTGCGGGGCGGAGTGGATGAGCAGTTCTTC. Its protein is CASSLVRGGVDEQFF.

The CDR3 protein is CASSPWERVNTEAFF. The CDR3 DNA sequence: TGTGCCAGCAGTCCCTGGGAGAGGGTGAACACTGAAGCTTTCTTT. The chain is built from TRBV6-5 and TRBJ1-1, with D uncertain. Deletions cut 5 bases from V and 0 bases from J, with 13 bases between. CDR3 length equals 15 residues. Germline assignment: CDR1 MNHEY and CDR2 SVGAGI.

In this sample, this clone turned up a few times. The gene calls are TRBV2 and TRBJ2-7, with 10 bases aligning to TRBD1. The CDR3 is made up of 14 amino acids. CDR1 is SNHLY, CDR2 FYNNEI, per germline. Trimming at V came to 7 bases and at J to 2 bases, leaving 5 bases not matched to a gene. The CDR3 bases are TGTGCCAGCAACCGACAGGGGGCGACCTACGAGCAGTACTTC. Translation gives CASNRQGATYEQYF.

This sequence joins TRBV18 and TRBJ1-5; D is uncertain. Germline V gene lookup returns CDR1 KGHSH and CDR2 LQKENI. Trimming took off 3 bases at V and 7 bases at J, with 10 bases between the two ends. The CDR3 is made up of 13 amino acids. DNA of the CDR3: TGTGCCAGCTCACCTGATCTGGGCCAGCCCCAGCATTTT. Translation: CASSPDLGQPQHF. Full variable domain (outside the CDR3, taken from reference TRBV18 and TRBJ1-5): NAGVMQNPRHLVRRRGQEARLRCSPMKGHSHVYWYRQLPEEGLKFMVYLQKENIIDESGMPKERFSAEFPKEGPSILRIQQVVRGDSAAYFCASSPDLGQPQHFGDGTRLSIL.

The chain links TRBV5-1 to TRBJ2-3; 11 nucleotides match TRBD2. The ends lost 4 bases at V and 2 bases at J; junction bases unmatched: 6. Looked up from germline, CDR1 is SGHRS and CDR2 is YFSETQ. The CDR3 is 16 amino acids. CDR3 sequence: CASSPGLAVDTDTQYF. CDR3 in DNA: TGCGCCAGCAGCCCGGGACTAGCGGTGGACACAGATACGCAGTATTTT.

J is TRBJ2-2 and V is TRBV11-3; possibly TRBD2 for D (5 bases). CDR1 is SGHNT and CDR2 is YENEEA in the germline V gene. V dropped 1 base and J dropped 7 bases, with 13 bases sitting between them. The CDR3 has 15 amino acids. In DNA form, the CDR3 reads TGTGCCAGCAGCTTAGGAGGGCGTGAACACGGGGAGCTGTTTTTT. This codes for CASSLGGREHGELFF.

The CDR3, as DNA: TGTGCCAGCAGTCTGACAGGGGCTTTTTACAATGAGCAGTTCTTC. It is translated as CASSLTGAFYNEQFF. This chain links TRBV28 with TRBJ2-1, with TRBD1 matching 8 bases. Germline loops: CDR1 MDHEN, CDR2 SYDVKM. This CDR3 contains 15 residues. V trimming: 5 bases; J trimming: 4 bases; junction bases outside the gene matches: 7.

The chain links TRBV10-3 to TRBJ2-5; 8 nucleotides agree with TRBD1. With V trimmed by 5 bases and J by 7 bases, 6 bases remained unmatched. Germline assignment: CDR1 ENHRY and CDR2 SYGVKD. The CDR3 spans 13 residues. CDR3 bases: TGTGCCATCAGTCAGGGACAGGAGGCGACCCAGTACTTC. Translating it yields CAISQGQEATQYF.

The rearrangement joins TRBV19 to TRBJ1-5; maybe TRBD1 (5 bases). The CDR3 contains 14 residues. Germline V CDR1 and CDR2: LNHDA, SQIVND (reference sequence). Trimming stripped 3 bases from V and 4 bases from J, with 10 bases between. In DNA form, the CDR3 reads TGTGCCAGTAGTATTGTCACAGGTAATCAGCCCCAGCATTTT. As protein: CASSIVTGNQPQHF.

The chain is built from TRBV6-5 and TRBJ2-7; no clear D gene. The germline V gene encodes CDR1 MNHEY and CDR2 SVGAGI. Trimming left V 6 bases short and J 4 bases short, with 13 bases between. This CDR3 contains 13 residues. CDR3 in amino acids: CASRNSKDYEQYF. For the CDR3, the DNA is TGTGCCAGCAGGAACAGTAAGGATTACGAGCAGTACTTC.

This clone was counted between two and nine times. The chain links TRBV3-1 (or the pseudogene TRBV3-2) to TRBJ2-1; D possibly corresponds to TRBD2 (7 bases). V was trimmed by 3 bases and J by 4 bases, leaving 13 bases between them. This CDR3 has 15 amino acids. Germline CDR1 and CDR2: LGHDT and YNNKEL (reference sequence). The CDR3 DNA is TGTGCCAGCAGCCAGGGAGGGGGGGGTTACAATGAGCAGTTCTTC. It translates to CASSQGGGGYNEQFF.

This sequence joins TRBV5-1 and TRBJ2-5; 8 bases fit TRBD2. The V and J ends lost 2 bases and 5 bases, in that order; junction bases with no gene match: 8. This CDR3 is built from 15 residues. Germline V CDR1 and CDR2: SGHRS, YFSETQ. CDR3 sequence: CASSFQTGGPETQYF. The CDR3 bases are TGCGCCAGCAGCTTTCAAACGGGGGGGCCGGAGACCCAGTACTTC.

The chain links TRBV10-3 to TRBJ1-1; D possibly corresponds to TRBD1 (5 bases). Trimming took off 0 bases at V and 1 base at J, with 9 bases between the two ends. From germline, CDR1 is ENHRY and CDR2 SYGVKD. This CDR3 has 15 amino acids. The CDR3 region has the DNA TGTGCCATCAGTGAGTCAGGTACAGGGAACACTGAAGCTTTCTTT. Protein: CAISESGTGNTEAFF.

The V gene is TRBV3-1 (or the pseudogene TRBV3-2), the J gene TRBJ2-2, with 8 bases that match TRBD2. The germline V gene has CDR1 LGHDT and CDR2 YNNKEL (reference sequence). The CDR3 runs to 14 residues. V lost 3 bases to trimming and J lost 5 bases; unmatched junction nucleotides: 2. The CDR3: CASSHGGGTGELFF. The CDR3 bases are TGTGCCAGCAGCCATGGCGGGGGGACCGGGGAGCTGTTTTTT.

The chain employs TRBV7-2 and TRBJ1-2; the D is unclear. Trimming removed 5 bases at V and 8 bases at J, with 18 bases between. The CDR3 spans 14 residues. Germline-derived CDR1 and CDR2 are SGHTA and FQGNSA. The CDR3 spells CASSVGPEAQGYTF. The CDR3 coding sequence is TGTGCCAGCAGCGTAGGGCCCGAGGCGCAAGGCTACACCTTC.

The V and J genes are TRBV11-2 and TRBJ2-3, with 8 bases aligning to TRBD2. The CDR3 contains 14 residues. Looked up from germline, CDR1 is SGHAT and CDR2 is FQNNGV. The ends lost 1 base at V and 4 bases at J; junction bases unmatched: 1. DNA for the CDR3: TGTGCCAGCAGCTTAGTGCGGGGGGCAGATACGCAGTATTTT. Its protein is CASSLVRGADTQYF. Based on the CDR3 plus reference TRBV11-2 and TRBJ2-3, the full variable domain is EAGVAQSPRYKIIEKRQSVAFWCNPISGHATLYWYQQILGQGPKLLIQFQNNGVVDDSQLPKDRFSAERLKGVDSTLKIQPAKLEDSAVYLCASSLVRGADTQYFGPGTRLTVL.

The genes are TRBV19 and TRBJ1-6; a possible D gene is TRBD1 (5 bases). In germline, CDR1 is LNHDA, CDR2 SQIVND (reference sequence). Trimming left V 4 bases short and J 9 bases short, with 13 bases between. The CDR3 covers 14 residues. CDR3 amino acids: CASSNQGVGSPLHF. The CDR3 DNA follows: TGTGCCAGTAGTAACCAGGGTGTCGGTTCACCCCTCCACTTT.